Listed here are 17 T cell receptor beta chains from one sample, sequenced in a study of blood T cell repertoires in COVID-19. Here immunoSEQ multiplex PCR was the method, and the copy in TCRdb shows in-frame clones only, minus some. The table has 150,000 or so clones, more than 70% seen once. Sequenced: peripheral blood. The receptors come from a man aged 45-65 years with active or convalescent COVID-19.

The chain joins TRBV28 to TRBJ1-1; 9 positions match TRBD1. Unmatched junction bases numbered 6, after V lost 5 bases and J lost 5 bases. Germline loops: CDR1 MDHEN, CDR2 SYDVKM. This CDR3 contains 14 residues. CDR3 nucleotide sequence: TGTGCCAGCAGTATCGGACAGGGGAGGACTGAAGCTTTCTTT. This encodes CASSIGQGRTEAFF. Drawing the rest from reference TRBV28 and TRBJ1-1, the complete variable domain is DVKVTQSSRYLVKRTGEKVFLECVQDMDHENMFWYRQDPGLGLRLIYFSYDVKMKEKGDIPEGYSVSREKKERFSLILESASTNQTSMYLCASSIGQGRTEAFFGQGTRLTVV.

The rearrangement links TRBV6-1 to TRBJ2-5; TRBD1 agrees at 11 bases. CDR1 MNHNS and CDR2 SASEGT come from the germline V gene. The junction had 3 bases not matched to a gene; V was cut back by 2 bases and J by 4 bases. The CDR3 is made up of 15 amino acids. CDR3 in amino acids: CASSELGQGGETQYF. Here the CDR3 DNA reads TGTGCCAGCAGTGAACTGGGACAGGGGGGAGAGACCCAGTACTTC.

The rearrangement uses TRBV19 and TRBJ1-5, with D possibly being TRBD1 (6 bases). This CDR3 comprises 12 residues. Trimming shortened V by 5 bases and J by 9 bases, and 11 bases separated the two germline ends. Germline V lookup: CDR1 LNHDA, CDR2 SQIVND (reference sequence). This CDR3 is CASSPQGLPQHF. CDR3 in DNA: TGTGCCAGTAGTCCACAGGGTTTGCCCCAGCATTTT. The whole variable domain, filled in from reference TRBV19 and TRBJ1-5, reads DGGITQSPKYLFRKEGQNVTLSCEQNLNHDAMYWYRQDPGQGLRLIYYSQIVNDFQKGDIAEGYSVSREKKESFPLTVTSAQKNPTAFYLCASSPQGLPQHFGDGTRLSIL.

The CDR3 protein is CATSRDRGYTEAFF. CDR3 DNA sequence: TGTGCCACCAGCAGAGACAGGGGTTACACTGAAGCTTTCTTT. V and J are TRBV15 and TRBJ1-1; tentatively, D is TRBD1 (6 bases). The germline V and J ends were trimmed by 0 bases and 3 bases, with 8 bases remaining between them. The V gene's germline CDR1 is LNHNV and CDR2 YYDKDF (reference sequence). This CDR3 region has 14 residues.

The J gene is TRBJ2-7, the V gene TRBV11-1, with 9 bases aligning to TRBD2. Unmatched junction bases numbered 7, after V lost 5 bases and J lost 5 bases. This CDR3 region has 14 residues. Germline V gene lookup returns CDR1 SGHAT and CDR2 FQDESV (reference sequence). The CDR3 protein is CASSPGLAVNEQYF. The CDR3 bases are TGTGCCAGCAGCCCGGGACTAGCCGTGAACGAGCAGTACTTC.

The chain combines TRBV30 with TRBJ2-1; TRBD2 agrees at 13 bases. Germline loops: CDR1 GTSNPN, CDR2 SVGIG (reference sequence). This CDR3 has 19 amino acids. Germline trimming cut 4 bases from V and 2 bases from J; bases unmatched to any gene: 14. The CDR3 reads CAWTIDRTSGSNTYNEQFF. In nucleotides, the CDR3 is TGTGCCTGGACCATAGATAGGACTAGCGGGAGCAACACCTACAATGAGCAGTTCTTC.

Comments on this clone: The junction shows a germline mismatch at one end, possibly a read error. The chain combines TRBV7-7 with TRBJ2-1; 10 nucleotides agree with TRBD2. CDR1 SSHAT and CDR2 FNYEAQ come from the germline V gene (reference sequence). The length of the CDR3 is 16 residues. CDR3 region: CASSPLRLAGVAEQFF. CDR3 DNA: TGTGCTAGCAGCCCCCTCCGGCTAGCGGGAGTAGCTGAGCAGTTCTTC.

V gene TRBV7-4 combines with J gene TRBJ1-5; 7 bases are a match to TRBD1. This CDR3 contains 13 residues. Trimming removed 6 bases from V and 7 bases from J; junction bases left unmatched: 6. Per the germline V gene, CDR1 is SGHVT and CDR2 is SQSDAQ. This chain's CDR3 is CASSHRGGQPQHF. In DNA, the CDR3 is TGTGCCAGCAGTCACAGGGGCGGCCAGCCCCAGCATTTT.

The rearrangement links TRBV6-5 to TRBJ1-1, with 8 nucleotides matching TRBD1. CDR1 and CDR2 (germline): MNHEY, SVGAGI. The CDR3 extends over 14 amino acids. Trimming at V came to 2 bases and at J to 5 bases, leaving 4 bases not matched to a gene. The CDR3 region is CASSYAQGATEAFF. The CDR3 region has the DNA TGTGCCAGCAGTTACGCCCAGGGGGCAACTGAAGCTTTCTTT.

The gene calls are TRBV5-5 and TRBJ2-1; TRBD1 aligns across 9 bases. CDR3 length: 16 amino acids. Germline CDR1 SGHKS, CDR2 YYEKEE (reference sequence). V was pared by 4 bases and J by 2 bases, with 7 bases of the junction left unmatched. In DNA, the CDR3 is TGTGCCAGCAGCCCTACCGGGACAGGGACCTACAATGAGCAGTTCTTC. As protein: CASSPTGTGTYNEQFF.

The chain links TRBV6-7 to TRBJ1-4; D is perhaps TRBD1 (6 bases). TRBV6-7 is annotated as an ORF whose role is uncertain. The CDR3 consists of 16 residues. V dropped 7 bases and J dropped 5 bases, with 20 bases sitting between them. The CDR3 DNA reads TGTGCCAGCAATACCGTTAAGGACAGTTCAAATGAAAAACTGTTTTTT. Protein: CASNTVKDSSNEKLFF.

The V and J genes are TRBV9 and TRBJ2-5; TRBD2 matches at 10 bases. The V segment lost 0 bases and the J segment 4 bases; nucleotides outside the gene matches: 6. This CDR3 has 16 residues. The germline CDR1 and CDR2 sequences are SGDLS and YYNGEE. The CDR3 protein is CASSVGASGSGETQYF. The CDR3 DNA reads as TGTGCCAGCAGCGTAGGGGCTAGCGGGAGTGGAGAGACCCAGTACTTC.

The V gene is TRBV7-2, the J gene TRBJ2-5; D is unresolved. Germline V gene data show CDR1 as SGHTA and CDR2 as FQGNSA. The CDR3 has 15 amino acids. V gave up 2 bases and J gave up 9 bases, with 19 bases separating them. CDR3 in DNA: TGTGCCAGCAGCTTAAGCGACCGCCTCACGAAGGCCCAGTACTTC. Encoded protein: CASSLSDRLTKAQYF.

The V and J genes are TRBV7-2 and TRBJ1-2; maybe TRBD1 (5 bases). The CDR3 loop spans 14 amino acids. In germline, CDR1 is SGHTA, CDR2 FQGNSA. V gave up 4 bases and J gave up 7 bases, with 16 bases separating them. CDR3 nucleotides: TGTGCCAGCAGCTCCCCGGGGGGTAGTGGTGGCTACACCTTC. This translates into CASSSPGGSGGYTF.

This clone was seen only once. The J gene is TRBJ2-2, the V gene TRBV3-1 (or the pseudogene TRBV3-2); tentative D call: TRBD1 (8 bases). Trimming left V 0 bases short and J 3 bases short, with 11 bases between. CDR3 length: 16 amino acids. The germline V gene has CDR1 LGHDT and CDR2 YNNKEL (reference sequence). The CDR3 region has the DNA TGTGCCAGCAGCCAAGAAACAGGGGGGGACACCGGGGAGCTGTTTTTT. It yields the protein CASSQETGGDTGELFF.

A few counts support this clone. The V call is TRBV6-2 or TRBV6-3, the J call TRBJ2-1, with 7 bases matching TRBD2. CDR1 is MNHEY and CDR2 is SVGEGT in the germline V gene. Trimming cost V 2 bases and J 5 bases; bases outside gene matches: 9. This CDR3 spans 16 amino acids. CDR3 residues: CASSYPQLALNNEQFF. CDR3 DNA: TGTGCCAGCAGTTACCCACAACTAGCGCTAAACAATGAGCAGTTCTTC.

The chain combines TRBV6-2 or TRBV6-3 with TRBJ1-6; possibly TRBD1 for D (6 bases). V lost 5 bases and J 9 bases, leaving 17 bases between the germline ends. Per the germline V gene, CDR1 is MNHEY and CDR2 is SVGEGT. This CDR3 comprises 15 residues. CDR3 loop: CASSNGIRGGSPLHF. CDR3 sequence (DNA): TGTGCCAGCAGTAACGGGATCCGAGGGGGTTCACCCCTCCACTTT.